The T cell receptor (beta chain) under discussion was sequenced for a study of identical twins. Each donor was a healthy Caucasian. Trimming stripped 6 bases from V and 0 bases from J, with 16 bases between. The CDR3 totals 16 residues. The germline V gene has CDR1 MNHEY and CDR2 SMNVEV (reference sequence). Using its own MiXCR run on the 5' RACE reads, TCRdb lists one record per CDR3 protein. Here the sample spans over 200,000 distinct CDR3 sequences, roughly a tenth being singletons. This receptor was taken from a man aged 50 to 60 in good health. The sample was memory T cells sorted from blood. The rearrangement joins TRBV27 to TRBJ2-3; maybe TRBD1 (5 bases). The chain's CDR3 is CASRGQVGTSTDTQYF. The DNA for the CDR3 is TGTGCCAGCAGGGGGCAAGTCGGAACTAGCACAGATACGCAGTATTTT.